This TCR beta chain was retrieved from a study of T cell responses to AZD1222 COVID-19 vaccine. The CDR3 has 12 amino acids. Deletions cut 10 bases from V and 0 bases from J, with 9 bases between. In germline, CDR1 is SNHLY, CDR2 FYNNEI. The method was immunoSEQ multiplex PCR; TCRdb's version includes in-frame clones alone and lacks a portion of them. The sample consists of about 140,000 clones, 90% to 95% of them appearing once. This receptor was identified in an adult who received the AZD1222 COVID-19 vaccine. Specimen: peripheral blood, collected 28 days after the second AZD1222 dose. The chain carries TRBV2 and TRBJ1-2; D gene uncertain. The chain's CDR3 is CANLVPNYGYTF. In DNA, the CDR3 is TGTGCCAACCTGGTCCCTAACTATGGCTACACCTTC.